The TCR beta chain under discussion was sequenced for a study of T cells after somatic rescue of genetic block. Germline CDR1 LNHDA, CDR2 SQIVND (reference sequence). Trimming removed 4 bases from V and 0 bases from J, with 12 bases in between. The CDR3 has 15 residues. Using immunoSEQ multiplex PCR, the repertoire was profiled, and TCRdb retains in-frame clones only, with some absent. The repertoire has roughly 71,000 clones, about nine tenths of them found once; the top ten carry 2.8%. This receptor was obtained from a man under 40. The sample comprised peripheral blood mononuclear cells (PBMCs). The genes are TRBV19 and TRBJ1-1; TRBD1 might be the D (5 bases). CDR3 nucleotide sequence: TGTGCCAGTAGTACGGGGGTGGGGTTGAACACTGAAGCTTTCTTT. Translating it yields CASSTGVGLNTEAFF.